This T cell receptor beta chain stems from a study of T cells in Graves' hyperthyroidism and ophthalmopathy. This clonotype was observed at least ten times. After removal of 7 bases from V and 7 bases from J, the junction contained 10 bases not matched to a gene. This CDR3 is 14 amino acids long. Germline V CDR1 and CDR2: MNHEY, SMNVEV (reference sequence). Amplification of TCR beta CDR3 regions was performed using RNA transcripts as template. With the HTBI primer set, the TCR CDR3 went through a first round of RT-PCR. TCRdb recomputed calls from the multiplex PCR reads with MiXCR, one row per CDR3 protein. This table holds fewer than 650,000 distinct CDR3 sequences, approximately 15% found once.

The clonotype was recovered from a woman aged 18-29 years with Graves' ophthalmopathy. The sequencing sample was made of blood. The J gene is TRBJ1-5, the V gene TRBV27; 7 bases match TRBD1. The CDR3 DNA reads TGTGCCAGCAAACAGGAGCAGGGGGGCCAGCCCCAGCATTTT. Translation: CASKQEQGGQPQHF.